Below, one T cell receptor (beta chain) is given with its context. This sample was included in a study of blood T cell repertoires in COVID-19. Trimming took 4 bases from V and 5 from J; bases not matched to a gene: 8. CDR1 MNHEY and CDR2 SMNVEV come from the germline V gene (reference sequence). CDR3 length: 16 residues. Participants spanned ages about 18 to 95 years and resided in over 20 US areas. Cohorts were determined from participant-reported clinical history. The protocol was immunoSEQ multiplex PCR, while the TCRdb copy is restricted to in-frame clones and leaves out a portion. Seen here are 280,000 or so clones, roughly 89% observed once, and the top ten hold around 5.8%.

This TCR was recovered from a woman between 40 and 50 years old who had recovered from COVID-19. The sequencing sample was made of PBMCs or T cells enriched from blood (not recorded which). This chain connects TRBV27 to TRBJ1-5, with 10 bases that match TRBD1. CDR3 sequence reads: CASSSGDRGTHQPQHF. In DNA form, the CDR3 reads TGTGCCAGCAGTTCAGGGGACAGGGGCACCCATCAGCCCCAGCATTTT.